This record covers a single TCR beta chain. Original processing methods: Researchers report that nucleated cell counts were estimated from reference gene primer amplification. Clones were read by immunoSEQ multiplex PCR, and TCRdb kept only the in-frame ones, dropping some. V and J calls and clone size are as listed in that table; D and trimming were resolved from the DNA. The table has some 250,000 clones, around 88% seen once. Trimming cost V 4 bases and J 4 bases, with 14 bases left between them. Germline V lookup: CDR1 SGHNT, CDR2 YYREEE (reference sequence). CDR3 size: 14 residues. This sample is drawn from a study of blood T cell repertoires in COVID-19. At the level of the study: The samples span acute and convalescent COVID-19 from the United States, Italy and Spain.

This receptor was taken from a young man with active or convalescent COVID-19. The material sequenced was peripheral blood. The chain is built from TRBV5-4 and TRBJ1-1; D is undetermined. The CDR3 DNA reads TGTGCCAGCAGCGAGGGTCCGGAGTCCACTGAAGCTTTCTTT. The encoded protein is CASSEGPESTEAFF.